This entry is about one T cell receptor (beta chain). After removal of 6 bases from V and 5 bases from J, the junction contained 2 bases not matched to a gene. This CDR3 is 13 amino acids long. Per germline, CDR1 SNHLY and CDR2 FYNNEI. Method: immunoSEQ multiplex PCR; TCRdb's copy keeps in-frame clones and lacks some. The repertoire has over 65,000 clones, roughly 84% of them found once; the top ten carry roughly 0.79%. This sample is part of a study of OX40 agonist ivuxolimab in advanced cancers. Study-level information: Three patients got partial responses; one had hepatocellular carcinoma and two had cutaneous melanoma.

This sample comprised CD4+ or CD8+ T cells sorted from blood, obtained in a trial of the OX40 agonist ivuxolimab. The V and J genes are TRBV2 and TRBJ2-7; 12 bases are shared with TRBD1. The source is an adult with an advanced solid tumor such as melanoma, head and neck, liver or kidney cancer. DNA for the CDR3: TGTGCCAGCAGAGGGGACAGGGGGCACGAGCAGTACTTC. Translating gives CASRGDRGHEQYF. Full variable domain (remainder filled in from reference TRBV2 and TRBJ2-7): EPEVTQTPSHQVTQMGQEVILRCVPISNHLYFYWYRQILGQKVEFLVSFYNNEISEKSEIFDDQFSVERPDGSNFTLKIRSTKLEDSAMYFCASRGDRGHEQYFGPGTRLTVT.